These 17 T cell receptor beta chains came from one sample sequenced in a study of a mutant IDH1 vaccine in newly diagnosed glioma (dated by TCRdb to the early 2020s). Which antigens these TCRs recognize remains unknown. Sample time point, as interpreted from the label and publication: week 23, last vaccination. Each vaccine dose, consisting of 300 ug of a 20-mer mutant IDH1 peptide in Montanide, was administered subcutaneously with topical imiquimod. Library method: the immunoSEQ multiplex PCR assay. The table was pulled from immuneACCESS by TCRdb, which kept in-frame rearrangements only. Such tables lose some clones; where checked, under half of the loss comes from unresolved V genes, and the rest has no known cause. Within this sample are tens of thousands of clones, with 85% of them counted one time only. Jointly, the top ten make up less than 5% of the sample. Sequenced material: PBMCs, taken from a glioma patient whose treatment included an IDH1 peptide vaccine. These receptors all stem from a man aged 25-45 years with glioma.

The V call is TRBV28, the J call TRBJ1-4, with D unresolved. The ends were cut back, 6 bases at V and 4 bases at J, with 9 bases in the middle. Germline CDR1 MDHEN, CDR2 SYDVKM. The CDR3 covers 13 residues. CDR3 region: CASRRWDNEKLFF. In nucleotides, the CDR3 is TGTGCCAGCAGACGTTGGGATAATGAAAAACTGTTTTTT.

The V and J genes are TRBV7-6 and TRBJ1-2; the D gene is possibly TRBD1 (5 bases). The CDR3 is 15 residues long. Between the trimmed V and J ends, which lost 5 bases and 8 bases, there was a span of 21 bases. Germline V gene sequence: CDR1 SGHVS, CDR2 FNYEAQ. The CDR3 loop is CASSERDLMSSGYTF. CDR3 sequence (DNA): TGTGCCAGCAGCGAAAGGGACCTCATGTCGAGCGGCTACACCTTC.

V gene TRBV19 combines with J gene TRBJ2-5; 11 bases agree with TRBD2. Trimming removed 6 bases from V and 4 bases from J; junction bases left unmatched: 19. CDR3 length equals 19 residues. Germline CDR1 and CDR2: LNHDA and SQIVND (reference sequence). CDR3 in amino acids: CASSQYSSSGTSGGETQYF. Here the CDR3 DNA reads TGTGCCAGTAGCCAATATTCCTCCTCGGGGACTAGCGGAGGAGAGACCCAGTACTTC.

This rearrangement joins TRBV25-1 to TRBJ1-6; D is unclear. CDR1 is MGHDK and CDR2 is SYGVNS in the germline V gene. The CDR3 sequence is 14 residues long. Trimming pared 3 bases from V and 6 bases from J, leaving 9 bases between. The CDR3 region has the DNA TGTGCCAGCAGTGACAGGTTTCGTAATTCACCCCTCCACTTT. Protein: CASSDRFRNSPLHF.

The V and J genes are TRBV9 and TRBJ1-1; weak D call: TRBD1 (5 bases). V was pared by 0 bases and J by 0 bases, with 6 bases between. Germline CDR1 and CDR2: SGDLS and YYNGEE. This CDR3 spans 14 amino acids. DNA of the CDR3: TGTGCCAGCAGCGTAGAGGGGCTGAACACTGAAGCTTTCTTT. It yields the protein CASSVEGLNTEAFF.

A note on this clone: The sample contains more than one DNA sequence encoding this CDR3. The rearrangement uses TRBV4-1 and TRBJ1-1; possibly TRBD1 for D (5 bases). The V and J ends lost 0 bases and 5 bases respectively, with 16 bases between them. CDR3 length: 16 residues. Germline CDR1 and CDR2: MGHRA and YSYEKL. CDR3 loop: CASSQEGGRGNTEAFF. In DNA, the CDR3 is TGCGCCAGCAGCCAAGAAGGAGGCCGGGGGAATACTGAAGCTTTCTTT.

J is TRBJ2-7 and V is TRBV6-5; TRBD1 agrees at 9 bases. V was pared by 2 bases and J by 3 bases, with 5 bases of the junction left unmatched. The CDR3 is made up of 15 amino acids. Germline values: CDR1 MNHEY, CDR2 SVGAGI. This chain's CDR3 is CASSYNPGQGYEQYF. DNA of the CDR3: TGTGCCAGCAGTTACAACCCGGGACAGGGCTACGAGCAGTACTTC.

This chain uses TRBV11-1 with TRBJ1-2; maybe TRBD1 (5 bases). The germline CDR1 and CDR2 sequences are SGHAT and FQDESV (reference sequence). This CDR3 is 16 amino acids long. With 3 bases removed from V and 0 bases from J, the gap between germline ends came to 14 bases. CDR3 region: CASSFGRDPPNYGYTF. The CDR3 DNA sequence: TGTGCCAGCAGCTTTGGACGGGACCCCCCTAACTATGGCTACACCTTC. Based on the CDR3 plus reference TRBV11-1 and TRBJ1-2, the full variable domain is EAEVAQSPRYKITEKSQAVAFWCDPISGHATLYWYRQILGQGPELLVQFQDESVVDDSQLPKDRFSAERLKGVDSTLKIQPAELGDSAMYLCASSFGRDPPNYGYTFGSGTRLTVV.

The CDR3: CASSAPYNEQFF. The CDR3 DNA follows: TGTGCCAGCAGCGCCCCCTACAATGAGCAGTTCTTC. The V gene is TRBV13, the J gene TRBJ2-1; no firm D call. Trimming removed 5 bases at V and 2 bases at J, with 4 bases between. Germline V gene data show CDR1 as PRHDT and CDR2 as FYEKMQ (reference sequence). The CDR3 extends over 12 amino acids.

This clone has just a few counts. The chain combines TRBV5-5 with TRBJ1-3; D remains ambiguous. This CDR3 has 15 amino acids. CDR1 and CDR2 from the germline V gene are SGHKS and YYEKEE (reference sequence). The V end lost 0 bases, the J end lost 0 bases, and 7 bases lay between the germline ends. Here the CDR3 DNA reads TGTGCCAGCAGCTTGGACTTTAACTCTGGAAACACCATATATTTT. It translates to CASSLDFNSGNTIYF.

The chain uses TRBV6-5 and TRBJ1-1; D not certain. This CDR3 is built from 15 residues. Germline lookup yields CDR1 MNHEY and CDR2 SVGAGI. The V and J ends lost 6 bases and 1 base respectively, with 15 bases between them. In nucleotides, the CDR3 is TGTGCCAGCAGCTTACTACAACTCCGGAACACTGAAGCTTTCTTT. Residues: CASSLLQLRNTEAFF.

The CDR3 here is CASSESITDEKLFF. DNA of the CDR3: TGTGCCAGCAGTGAGTCCATTACAGATGAAAAACTGTTTTTT. This rearrangement joins TRBV6-1 to TRBJ1-4, with unresolved D. From germline, CDR1 is MNHNS and CDR2 SASEGT. This CDR3 is 14 amino acids long. V was trimmed by 3 bases and J by 6 bases, leaving 11 bases between them.

The chain has TRBV28 and TRBJ2-7; 12 bases are a match to TRBD1. CDR3 size: 15 residues. The V and J ends lost 7 bases and 5 bases, in that order; junction bases with no gene match: 9. Per germline, CDR1 MDHEN and CDR2 SYDVKM. Written as DNA, the CDR3 is TGTGCCAGCACCTCCCCGGGGACAGGGGGCGACGAGCAGTACTTC. It yields the protein CASTSPGTGGDEQYF.

The chain recombines TRBV27 with TRBJ2-7; 7 nucleotides line up with TRBD1. The V segment lost 2 bases and the J segment 4 bases; nucleotides outside the gene matches: 5. The CDR3 covers 14 residues. CDR1 is MNHEY, CDR2 SMNVEV, per germline (reference sequence). The CDR3 coding sequence is TGTGCCAGCAGTTTACGTGGACAGGCTTACGAGCAGTACTTC. Translated, it gives CASSLRGQAYEQYF.

The CDR3 loop reads CASSQAGAGGANTEAFF. The CDR3 bases are TGCGCCAGCAGCCAAGCTGGGGCAGGGGGCGCCAACACTGAAGCTTTCTTT. The chain couples TRBV4-1 to TRBJ1-1; 8 bases match TRBD1. The V segment lost 1 base and the J segment 2 bases; nucleotides outside the gene matches: 9. Per the germline V gene, CDR1 is MGHRA and CDR2 is YSYEKL. The CDR3 has 17 amino acids.

The chain couples TRBV11-2 to TRBJ1-1; 7 bases fit TRBD1. CDR1 is SGHAT, CDR2 FQNNGV, per germline. This CDR3 comprises 12 residues. The J segment lost 4 bases and the V segment lost 6 bases, leaving 2 bases of the junction unmatched. CDR3 in DNA: TGTGCCAGCAGGGCAGGGGGCACTGAAGCTTTCTTT. As protein: CASRAGGTEAFF.

CDR3 protein: CASSLLGVQWVNTEAFF. For the CDR3, the DNA is TGTGCCAGCAGCTTACTGGGTGTTCAATGGGTGAACACTGAAGCTTTCTTT. The chain joins TRBV7-6 to TRBJ1-1, with D uncertain. Germline V gives CDR1 SGHVS, CDR2 FNYEAQ. This CDR3 spans 17 amino acids. V lost 2 bases and J 0 bases, leaving 16 bases between the germline ends.